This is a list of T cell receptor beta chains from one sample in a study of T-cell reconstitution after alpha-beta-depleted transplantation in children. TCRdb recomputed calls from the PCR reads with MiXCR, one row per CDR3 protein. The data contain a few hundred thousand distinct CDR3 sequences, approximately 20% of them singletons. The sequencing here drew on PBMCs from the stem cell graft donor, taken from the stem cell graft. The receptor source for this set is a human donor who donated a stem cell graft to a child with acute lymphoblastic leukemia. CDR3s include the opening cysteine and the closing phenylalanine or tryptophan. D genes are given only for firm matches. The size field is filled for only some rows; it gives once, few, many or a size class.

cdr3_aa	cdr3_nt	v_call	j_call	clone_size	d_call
CASSPVAVYGNEQFF	TGCGCCAGCAGCCCCGTAGCGGTTTACGGCAATGAGCAGTTCTTC	TRBV5-1	TRBJ2-1	-	-
CASSQNGGSYNEQFF	TGTGCCAGCAGCCAAAATGGGGGGAGTTACAATGAGCAGTTCTTC	TRBV7-3	TRBJ2-1	-	-
CASSPISRDRGPAFF	TGCGCCAGCAGTCCAATTTCCCGGGACAGGGGGCCAGCTTTCTTT	TRBV4-1	TRBJ1-1	-	TRBD1
CASSLYRDPGGEQFF	TGTGCCAGCAGCCTTTACCGGGACCCTGGGGGGGAGCAGTTCTTC	TRBV16	TRBJ2-1	few	-
CASSHPPGGAYNEQFF	TGTGCCAGCAGCCATCCTCCCGGGGGGGCCTACAATGAGCAGTTCTTC	TRBV14	TRBJ2-1	few	TRBD2
CASSFRGYTF	TGTGCCAGCAGTTTTAGAGGCTACACCTTC	TRBV12-3/TRBV12-4	TRBJ1-2	few	-
CATLGPPYNEQFF	TGTGCCACCCTCGGGCCCCCCTACAATGAGCAGTTCTTC	TRBV15	TRBJ2-1	few	-
CASTGRDQETQYF	TGTGCCAGCACCGGACGGGATCAAGAGACCCAGTACTTC	TRBV7-9	TRBJ2-5	-	-
CSVEGGLLVEQETQYF	TGCAGCGTTGAAGGTGGACTCCTAGTGGAACAAGAGACCCAGTACTTC	TRBV29-1	TRBJ2-5	-	-
CATSSAQIILADGRSPYEQYF	TGTGCCACCAGCAGTGCCCAAATAATTCTAGCGGACGGCAGGTCCCCCTACGAGCAGTACTTC	TRBV15	TRBJ2-7	-	TRBD2
CASSDPGLALVNEQFF	TGTGCCAGCAGTGACCCGGGACTAGCGTTAGTAAATGAGCAGTTCTTC	TRBV2	TRBJ2-1	few	TRBD2
CASSGRWGTNTGELFF	TGTGCCAGCAGTGGCCGGTGGGGGACGAACACCGGGGAGCTGTTTTTT	TRBV6-1	TRBJ2-2	-	-
CASSALNSPLHF	TGTGCCAGCAGTGCCCTGAATTCACCCCTCCACTTT	TRBV5-5	TRBJ1-6	-	-
CASRRPLRGFYGYTF	TGTGCCAGCAGACGACCGCTACGGGGCTTCTATGGCTACACCTTC	TRBV7-3	TRBJ1-2	-	-
CASSQDLASPGQGATFF	TGCGCCAGCAGCCAAGATCTGGCCAGTCCGGGACAGGGGGCGACTTTCTTT	TRBV4-1	TRBJ1-1	-	TRBD1
CASSLSPGYNQPQHF	TGCGCCAGCAGCTTGAGTCCAGGATACAATCAGCCCCAGCATTTT	TRBV5-1	TRBJ1-5	many	-
CSVEFWGRGTEAFF	TGCAGCGTTGAATTTTGGGGACGAGGAACTGAAGCTTTCTTT	TRBV29-1	TRBJ1-1	-	-
CASSQEGLAGGPTIDEQFF	TGTGCCAGCAGCCAAGAGGGACTAGCGGGAGGGCCGACGATCGATGAGCAGTTCTTC	TRBV4-2	TRBJ2-1	few	TRBD2
CASSIGTVNQPQHF	TGTGCCAGTAGTATTGGGACGGTGAATCAGCCCCAGCATTTT	TRBV19	TRBJ1-5	few	-
CATSDSGQGHEKLFF	TGTGCCACCAGTGACTCGGGACAGGGTCATGAAAAACTGTTTTTT	TRBV24-1	TRBJ1-4	few	TRBD1
CASRKSGQDYGYTF	TGTGCCAGCCGCAAATCAGGACAGGACTATGGCTACACCTTC	TRBV12-3/TRBV12-4	TRBJ1-2	few	TRBD1
CSARARASPASTQYF	TGCAGTGCTAGAGCGAGGGCTTCCCCCGCCTCGACGCAGTATTTT	TRBV20-1	TRBJ2-3	-	-
CASSLGGQGRETQYF	TGCGCCAGCAGCTTGGGAGGACAGGGGAGGGAGACCCAGTACTTC	TRBV5-1	TRBJ2-5	few	TRBD1
CASSDSPASTDTQYF	TGTGCCAGCAGTGACTCCCCAGCAAGCACAGATACGCAGTATTTT	TRBV6-4	TRBJ2-3	-	-
CASSPRGAPLGYTF	TGTGCCAGCAGCCCTCGAGGGGCGCCGTTAGGCTACACCTTC	TRBV7-2	TRBJ1-2	-	-
CASSTQGSWSTGELFF	TGTGCCAGCAGCACACAGGGGTCGTGGAGTACCGGGGAGCTGTTTTTT	TRBV6-1	TRBJ2-2	-	TRBD1
CSVHPPGGAETEAFF	TGCAGCGTCCACCCACCCGGGGGCGCGGAAACTGAAGCTTTCTTT	TRBV29-1	TRBJ1-1	-	-
CASSSSRLAGGSYEQYF	TGTGCCAGCAGCTCCTCCCGACTAGCGGGCGGTTCCTACGAGCAGTACTTC	TRBV7-9	TRBJ2-7	-	TRBD2
CASSLQTTTNEKLFF	TGTGCCAGCAGCTTACAGACAACAACTAATGAAAAACTGTTTTTT	TRBV7-2	TRBJ1-4	-	-
CSAPFGNRDSNQPQHF	TGCAGTGCCCCGTTTGGTAACAGGGATAGCAATCAGCCCCAGCATTTT	TRBV20-1	TRBJ1-5	few	-
CSAISGTDTQYF	TGCAGTGCTATCAGCGGGACAGATACGCAGTATTTT	TRBV20-1	TRBJ2-3	-	-
CAKGRANSEQYF	TGTGCCAAAGGCAGGGCGAATAGCGAGCAGTACTTC	TRBV9	TRBJ2-7	few	-
CASSLRYRGEGKPQHF	TGTGCCAGCAGTTTAAGGTACAGGGGAGAGGGGAAGCCCCAGCATTTT	TRBV12-3/TRBV12-4	TRBJ1-5	-	TRBD1
CASSPRTGKDSGANVLTF	TGTGCCAGCTCACCAAGGACAGGGAAAGACTCTGGGGCCAACGTCCTGACTTTC	TRBV18	TRBJ2-6	-	TRBD1
CASSPHDSVIPVLYEQYF	TGTGCCAGCAGCCCACATGATAGTGTAATTCCAGTCCTCTACGAGCAGTACTTC	TRBV9	TRBJ2-7	few	-
CSARELAGQPYEQYF	TGCAGTGCTAGAGAACTAGCGGGCCAACCCTACGAGCAGTACTTC	TRBV20-1	TRBJ2-7	-	TRBD2
CASSVGGGGRAGNEQFF	TGTGCCAGCAGCGTAGGAGGTGGCGGGAGGGCGGGCAATGAGCAGTTCTTC	TRBV9	TRBJ2-1	few	TRBD2
CASSVWDTSTGELFF	TGTGCCAGCAGCGTTTGGGACACCAGCACCGGGGAGCTGTTTTTT	TRBV9	TRBJ2-2	few	-
CASTLTSSDSEQFF	TGTGCCAGCACCTTGACTAGCTCCGACAGTGAGCAGTTCTTC	TRBV12-3/TRBV12-4	TRBJ2-1	-	TRBD2
CASSLRGASPLTGELFF	TGCGCCAGCAGCTTGCGGGGGGCTAGCCCGCTCACCGGGGAGCTGTTTTTT	TRBV5-1	TRBJ2-2	many	-
CSARGNPETQYF	TGCAGTGCTAGGGGTAACCCAGAGACCCAGTACTTC	TRBV20-1	TRBJ2-5	-	-
CSASTSGRAGGNEQFF	TGCAGTGCTAGCACTAGCGGGAGGGCCGGGGGCAATGAGCAGTTCTTC	TRBV20-1	TRBJ2-1	-	TRBD2
CASSLELGDGQPQHF	TGTGCCAGCAGCTTAGAGTTGGGGGACGGACAGCCCCAGCATTTT	TRBV11-2	TRBJ1-5	few	-
CASSGRDEKLFF	TGTGCCAGCTCGGGGCGGGATGAAAAACTGTTTTTT	TRBV11-2	TRBJ1-4	-	-
CAIREPGLAYEQYF	TGTGCCATCAGGGAACCCGGCCTTGCCTACGAGCAGTACTTC	TRBV10-3	TRBJ2-7	-	-
CASSDYYNEQFF	TGTGCCAGCAGTGACTATTACAATGAGCAGTTCTTC	TRBV2	TRBJ2-1	-	-
CASSVTGTGPGEQYF	TGCGCCAGCAGCGTAACCGGGACAGGGCCGGGGGAGCAGTACTTC	TRBV5-1	TRBJ2-7	-	TRBD1